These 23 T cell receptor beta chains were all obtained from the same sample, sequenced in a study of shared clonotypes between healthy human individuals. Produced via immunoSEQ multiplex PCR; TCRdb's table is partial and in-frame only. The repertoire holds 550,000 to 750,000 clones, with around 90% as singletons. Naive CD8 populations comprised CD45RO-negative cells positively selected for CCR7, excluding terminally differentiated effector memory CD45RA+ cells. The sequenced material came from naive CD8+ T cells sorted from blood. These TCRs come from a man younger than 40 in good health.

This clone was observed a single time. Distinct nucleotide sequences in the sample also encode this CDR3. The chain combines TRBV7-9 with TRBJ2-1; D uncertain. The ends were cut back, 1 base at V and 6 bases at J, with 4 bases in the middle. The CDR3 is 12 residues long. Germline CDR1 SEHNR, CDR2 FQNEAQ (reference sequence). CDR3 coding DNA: TGTGCCAGCAGCTTAGTTGGCAATGAGCAGTTCTTC. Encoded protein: CASSLVGNEQFF.

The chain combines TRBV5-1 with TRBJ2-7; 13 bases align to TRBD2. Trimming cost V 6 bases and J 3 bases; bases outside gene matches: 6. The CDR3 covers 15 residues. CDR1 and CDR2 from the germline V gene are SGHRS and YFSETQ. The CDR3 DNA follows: TGCGCCAGCAAGTTGGGACTAGCGGGAAACTACGAGCAGTACTTC. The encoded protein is CASKLGLAGNYEQYF.

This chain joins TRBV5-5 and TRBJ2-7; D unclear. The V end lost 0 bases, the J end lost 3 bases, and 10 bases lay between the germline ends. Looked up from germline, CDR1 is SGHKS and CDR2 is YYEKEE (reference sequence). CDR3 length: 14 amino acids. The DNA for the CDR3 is TGTGCCAGCAGCTTGGGAAGCGACAACTACGAGCAGTACTTC. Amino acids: CASSLGSDNYEQYF.

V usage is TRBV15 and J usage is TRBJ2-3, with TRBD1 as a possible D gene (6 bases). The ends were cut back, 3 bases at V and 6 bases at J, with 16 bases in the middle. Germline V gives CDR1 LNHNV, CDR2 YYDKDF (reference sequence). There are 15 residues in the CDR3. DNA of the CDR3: TGTGCCACCAGCAGCACAGGAACAGGGACGGATACGCAGTATTTT. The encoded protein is CATSSTGTGTDTQYF.

CDR3 sequence reads: CASRYRRGRGNTEAFF. DNA of the CDR3: TGTGCCAGCAGGTACAGGAGGGGGCGCGGAAACACTGAAGCTTTCTTT. The V and J genes are TRBV28 and TRBJ1-1; 7 bases are shared with TRBD1. Trimming at V came to 6 bases and at J to 2 bases, leaving 12 bases not matched to a gene. The CDR3 is made up of 16 amino acids. Germline values: CDR1 MDHEN, CDR2 SYDVKM.

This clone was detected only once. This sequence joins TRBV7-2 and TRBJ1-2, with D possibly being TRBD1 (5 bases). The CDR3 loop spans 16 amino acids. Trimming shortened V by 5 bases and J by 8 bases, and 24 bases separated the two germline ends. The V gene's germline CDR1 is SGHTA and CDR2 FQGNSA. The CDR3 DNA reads TGTGCCAGCAGCCCCTCGGGGGGACTCCAAAGGTGGGGCTACACCTTC. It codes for CASSPSGGLQRWGYTF.

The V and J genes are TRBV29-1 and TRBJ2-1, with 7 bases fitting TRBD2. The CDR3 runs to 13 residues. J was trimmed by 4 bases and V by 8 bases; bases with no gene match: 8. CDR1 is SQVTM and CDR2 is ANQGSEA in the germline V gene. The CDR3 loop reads CSLSLAEYNEQFF. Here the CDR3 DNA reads TGCAGCCTGTCCCTAGCGGAATACAATGAGCAGTTCTTC.

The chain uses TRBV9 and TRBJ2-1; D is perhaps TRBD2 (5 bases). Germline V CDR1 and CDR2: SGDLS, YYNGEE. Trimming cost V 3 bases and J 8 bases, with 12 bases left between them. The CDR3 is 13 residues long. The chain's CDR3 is CASSEGGSDEQFF. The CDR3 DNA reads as TGTGCCAGCAGCGAAGGAGGATCCGATGAGCAGTTCTTC.

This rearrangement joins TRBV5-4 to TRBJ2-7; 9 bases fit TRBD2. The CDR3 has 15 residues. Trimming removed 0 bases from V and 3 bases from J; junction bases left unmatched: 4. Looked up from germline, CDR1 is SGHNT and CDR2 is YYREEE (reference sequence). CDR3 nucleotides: TGTGCCAGCAGCTTGGGAGTAGCGGGAGACTACGAGCAGTACTTC. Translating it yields CASSLGVAGDYEQYF. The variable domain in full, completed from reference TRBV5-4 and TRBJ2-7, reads ETGVTQSPTHLIKTRGQQVTLRCSSQSGHNTVSWYQQALGQGPQFIFQYYREEENGRGNFPPRFSGLQFPNYSSELNVNALELDDSALYLCASSLGVAGDYEQYFGPGTRLTVT.

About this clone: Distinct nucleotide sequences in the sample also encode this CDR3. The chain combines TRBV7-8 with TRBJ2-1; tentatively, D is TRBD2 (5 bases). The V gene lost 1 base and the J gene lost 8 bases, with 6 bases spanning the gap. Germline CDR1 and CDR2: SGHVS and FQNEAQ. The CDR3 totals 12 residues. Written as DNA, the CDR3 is TGTGCCAGCAGCTTAGGGGGAGATGAGCAGTTCTTC. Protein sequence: CASSLGGDEQFF.

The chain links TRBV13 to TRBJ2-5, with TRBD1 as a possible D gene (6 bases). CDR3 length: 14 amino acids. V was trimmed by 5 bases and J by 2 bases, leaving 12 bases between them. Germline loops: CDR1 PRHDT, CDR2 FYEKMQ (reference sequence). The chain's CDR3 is CASSLSGTQETQYF. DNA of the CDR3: TGTGCCAGCAGCCTATCTGGGACACAAGAGACCCAGTACTTC.

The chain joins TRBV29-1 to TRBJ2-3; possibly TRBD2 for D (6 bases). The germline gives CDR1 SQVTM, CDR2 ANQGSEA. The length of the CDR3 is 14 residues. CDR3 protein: CRGGGGSSTDTQYF. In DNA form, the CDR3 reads TGCAGGGGGGGTGGCGGTTCTAGCACAGATACGCAGTATTTT.

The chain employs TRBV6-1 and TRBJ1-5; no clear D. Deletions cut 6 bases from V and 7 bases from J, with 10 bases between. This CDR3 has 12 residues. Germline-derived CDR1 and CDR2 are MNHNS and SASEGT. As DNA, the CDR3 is TGTGCCAGCAGGAAGGAGCGACAGCCCCAGCATTTT. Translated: CASRKERQPQHF.

The CDR3 sequence: CASSKAPWGQVFYEQYF. Written as DNA, the CDR3 is TGTGCCAGCAGCAAAGCCCCTTGGGGACAGGTTTTTTACGAGCAGTACTTC. The rearrangement joins TRBV21-1 to TRBJ2-7; TRBD1 is the table's D call, not checked against the DNA. TRBV21-1 constitutes a pseudogene. The CDR3 has 17 residues.

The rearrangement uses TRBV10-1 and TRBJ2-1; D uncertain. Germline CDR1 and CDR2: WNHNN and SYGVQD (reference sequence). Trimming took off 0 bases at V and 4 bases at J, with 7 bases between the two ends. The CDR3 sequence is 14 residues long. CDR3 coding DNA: TGCGCCAGCAGTGAGTCGGGAACGTACAATGAGCAGTTCTTC. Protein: CASSESGTYNEQFF.

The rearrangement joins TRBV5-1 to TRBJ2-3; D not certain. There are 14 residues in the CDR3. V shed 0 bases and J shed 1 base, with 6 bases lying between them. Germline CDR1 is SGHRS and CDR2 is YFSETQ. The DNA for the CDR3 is TGCGCCAGCAGCTTGGCGGCGGGCACAGATACGCAGTATTTT. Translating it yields CASSLAAGTDTQYF.

The CDR3 DNA reads TGTGCCAGCAGTTTAGTGGGCTTCACTGAAGCTTTCTTT. As protein: CASSLVGFTEAFF. The genes are TRBV27 and TRBJ1-1; unclear D gene. Germline V lookup: CDR1 MNHEY, CDR2 SMNVEV (reference sequence). V was cut by 2 bases and J by 4 bases, with 8 bases left in between. The CDR3 extends over 13 amino acids.

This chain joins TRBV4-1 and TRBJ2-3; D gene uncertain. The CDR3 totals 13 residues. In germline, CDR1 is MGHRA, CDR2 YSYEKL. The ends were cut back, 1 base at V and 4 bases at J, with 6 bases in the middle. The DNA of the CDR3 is TGCGCCAGCAGCCAAGTAAGAGCAGATACGCAGTATTTT. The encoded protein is CASSQVRADTQYF.

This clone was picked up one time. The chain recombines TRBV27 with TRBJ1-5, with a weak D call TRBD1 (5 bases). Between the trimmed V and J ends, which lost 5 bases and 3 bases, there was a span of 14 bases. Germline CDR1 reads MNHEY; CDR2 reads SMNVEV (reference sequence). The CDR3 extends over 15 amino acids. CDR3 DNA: TGTGCCAGCAGTCCCCCCGGGGCAGACAATCAGCCCCAGCATTTT. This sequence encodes CASSPPGADNQPQHF.

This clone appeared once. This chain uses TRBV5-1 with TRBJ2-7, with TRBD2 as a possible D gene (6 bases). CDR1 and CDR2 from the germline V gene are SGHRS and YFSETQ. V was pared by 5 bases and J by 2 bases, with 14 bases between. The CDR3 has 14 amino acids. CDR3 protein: CASREEGRAYEQYF. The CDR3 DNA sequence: TGCGCCAGCAGGGAGGAGGGACGAGCCTACGAGCAGTACTTC.

CDR3 coding DNA: TGTGCCAGCAGGACTGGGAACACTGAAGCTTTCTTT. Protein sequence: CASRTGNTEAFF. The chain joins TRBV19 to TRBJ1-1; no reliable D call. Trimming left V 9 bases short and J 1 base short, with 9 bases between. Germline V gene data show CDR1 as LNHDA and CDR2 as SQIVND (reference sequence). CDR3 length: 12 residues.

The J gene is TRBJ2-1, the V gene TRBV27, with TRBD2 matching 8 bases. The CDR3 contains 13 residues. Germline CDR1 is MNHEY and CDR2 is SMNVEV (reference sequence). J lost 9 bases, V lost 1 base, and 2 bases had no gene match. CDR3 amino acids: CASSLFGRAEQFF. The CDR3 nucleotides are TGTGCCAGCAGTTTATTCGGGAGGGCTGAGCAGTTCTTC.

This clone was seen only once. The CDR3 DNA follows: TGTGCCAGCAGTGAAGCACCAGATACTAATGAAAAACTGTTTTTT. Encoded protein: CASSEAPDTNEKLFF. This rearrangement joins TRBV2 to TRBJ1-4, with D unclear. Germline assignment: CDR1 SNHLY and CDR2 FYNNEI. Trimming took off 0 bases at V and 2 bases at J, with 7 bases between the two ends. The CDR3 length is 15 residues. The full variable domain, with the rest looked up from reference TRBV2 and TRBJ1-4, is EPEVTQTPSHQVTQMGQEVILRCVPISNHLYFYWYRQILGQKVEFLVSFYNNEISEKSEIFDDQFSVERPDGSNFTLKIRSTKLEDSAMYFCASSEAPDTNEKLFFGSGTQLSVL.